In this sample, the clone carrying this T cell receptor beta chain turned up once. The entry originates in a study of cytomegalovirus exposure and HLA in healthy donors. PCR amplification relied on 60 Vbeta primers (plus 13 Jbeta primers). Data came from immunoSEQ multiplex PCR; TCRdb stores just in-frame clones and leaves some out. The sample lists tens of thousands of clones; 63% were seen once. This TCR was sampled from a woman younger than 45 in good health and CMV-seronegative. The specimen sequenced was PBMCs.

The DNA of the CDR3 is TGTGCCAGCTCACCGGGGGGGACAGGGAACTATGGCTACACCTTC. Protein product: CASSPGGTGNYGYTF. The V gene is TRBV18, the J gene TRBJ1-2; 9 bases map to TRBD1. J lost 2 bases, V lost 3 bases, and 4 bases had no gene match. This CDR3 is 15 amino acids long. Germline assignment: CDR1 KGHSH and CDR2 LQKENI.